This record concerns one T cell receptor beta chain sequence. Its antigen is still unknown. Presence of unique molecular identifiers characterized the TCR beta cDNA libraries. Researchers reported 550,000 or so cDNA molecules coming from about 0.98 to 11 million T cells. TCRdb processed the PCR reads anew with MiXCR; each CDR3 protein has one entry. The sample comprises hundreds of thousands of distinct CDR3 sequences, roughly three fifths of which are singletons, and about 11% rests with the top ten. Germline V lookup: CDR1 SGHAT, CDR2 FQNNGV. The CDR3 has 17 residues. The ends lost 2 bases at V and 1 base at J; junction bases unmatched: 5. The data were taken from a study of post-analysis software for immune sequencing data. Study-level points and caveats: Under F measure analysis, samples from one preparation batch co-clustered strongly. TRBV segments more frequent in patients than in controls numbered five and included TRBV5-6, TRBV5-1 and TRBV20-1. Significantly decreased normalized Chao1 diversity was recorded for multiple sclerosis patients relative to controls.

The specimen was blood. The sequence was obtained from a girl aged 2-9 years with multiple sclerosis. The V and J genes are TRBV11-2 and TRBJ2-4; TRBD2 agrees at 10 bases. The chain's CDR3 is CASSLRLAGDAKNIQYF. CDR3 bases: TGTGCCAGCAGCTTAAGGCTAGCGGGGGACGCCAAAAACATTCAGTACTTC. The entire variable domain, with the rest obtained from reference TRBV11-2 and TRBJ2-4, is as follows: EAGVAQSPRYKIIEKRQSVAFWCNPISGHATLYWYQQILGQGPKLLIQFQNNGVVDDSQLPKDRFSAERLKGVDSTLKIQPAKLEDSAVYLCASSLRLAGDAKNIQYFGAGTRLSVL.